One and the same sample provided the 8 T cell receptor beta chains below, sequenced in a study of blood T cell repertoires in COVID-19. The data were produced by immunoSEQ multiplex PCR, yet TCRdb's version contains in-frame clones alone and is incomplete. The top ten hold around 6% of the sample, which has 300,000 to 350,000 clones, over 80% seen once. Sequencing was done on a sample of peripheral blood. The source of these receptors is a woman between 50 and 59 years old with COVID-19, enrolled during active disease.

The chain is built from TRBV11-2 and TRBJ2-3; possibly TRBD2 for D (6 bases). Germline V gives CDR1 SGHAT, CDR2 FQNNGV. Trimming removed 2 bases from V and 1 base from J, with 10 bases in between. CDR3 length: 15 amino acids. CDR3 residues: CASSLLGTGTDTQYF. The CDR3 nucleotides are TGTGCCAGCAGCTTACTGGGGACTGGCACAGATACGCAGTATTTT.

The chain recombines TRBV24-1 with TRBJ2-3; TRBD1 is a possible D gene (5 bases). Per the germline V gene, CDR1 is KGHDR and CDR2 is SFDVKD. The CDR3 runs 17 residues. V lost 4 bases and J lost 2, with 18 bases in between. CDR3 sequence (DNA): TGTGCCACCAGTGACCCCCGACAGAAGGTAGTCACAGATACGCAGTATTTT. This codes for CATSDPRQKVVTDTQYF.

This chain links TRBV9 with TRBJ2-5; D uncertain. Trimming took 0 bases from V and 1 from J, leaving 7 bases between them. The germline CDR1 and CDR2 sequences are SGDLS and YYNGEE. The CDR3 sequence is 14 residues long. The CDR3 nucleotides are TGTGCCAGCAGCGTAGGGGCCTCCCAAGAGACCCAGTACTTC. As protein: CASSVGASQETQYF.

The table lists this clone with a count of one. This sequence joins TRBV29-1 and TRBJ2-7, with 7 bases identical to TRBD1. Per the germline V gene, CDR1 is SQVTM and CDR2 is ANQGSEA. CDR3 length: 13 residues. V dropped 7 bases and J dropped 3; count of bases not matched to a gene: 9. The CDR3 here is CSARGRLIYEQYF. DNA for the CDR3: TGCAGCGCAAGGGGGCGGCTCATCTACGAGCAGTACTTC.

This rearrangement joins TRBV10-3 to TRBJ2-3; 7 bases fit TRBD2. Germline V CDR1 and CDR2: ENHRY, SYGVKD. The trim removed 0 bases at V and 2 bases at J, leaving 5 bases unmatched. CDR3 size: 16 residues. The CDR3 loop is CAISESAGLDTDTQYF. CDR3 DNA sequence: TGTGCCATCAGTGAGTCAGCGGGATTGGACACAGATACGCAGTATTTT.

The chain couples TRBV12-3 or TRBV12-4 to TRBJ1-1; D gene unclear. V was trimmed by 7 bases and J by 1 base, leaving 7 bases between them. This CDR3 is built from 12 residues. CDR3 nucleotide sequence: TGTGCCAGCATGCGGCAGAACACTGAAGCTTTCTTT. This sequence encodes CASMRQNTEAFF.

This rearrangement joins TRBV14 to TRBJ1-2; tentative D call: TRBD1 (5 bases). The CDR3 consists of 14 residues. V lost 2 bases and J 10 bases, leaving 17 bases between the germline ends. The germline V gene encodes CDR1 SGHDN and CDR2 FVKESK. CDR3 DNA: TGTGCCAGCAGCCAAAATGCAGGGTCAGGCGCCTACACCTTC. Its translation: CASSQNAGSGAYTF.

This clone appeared a single time. The chain has TRBV19 and TRBJ1-1; TRBD1 agrees at 8 bases. The V and J ends lost 4 bases and 4 bases, in that order; junction bases with no gene match: 14. The CDR3 is 17 amino acids. Germline loops: CDR1 LNHDA, CDR2 SQIVND (reference sequence). The CDR3: CASSTRQGSDRGTEAFF. CDR3 nucleotides: TGTGCCAGTAGTACGAGACAGGGGTCGGATAGGGGCACTGAAGCTTTCTTT.